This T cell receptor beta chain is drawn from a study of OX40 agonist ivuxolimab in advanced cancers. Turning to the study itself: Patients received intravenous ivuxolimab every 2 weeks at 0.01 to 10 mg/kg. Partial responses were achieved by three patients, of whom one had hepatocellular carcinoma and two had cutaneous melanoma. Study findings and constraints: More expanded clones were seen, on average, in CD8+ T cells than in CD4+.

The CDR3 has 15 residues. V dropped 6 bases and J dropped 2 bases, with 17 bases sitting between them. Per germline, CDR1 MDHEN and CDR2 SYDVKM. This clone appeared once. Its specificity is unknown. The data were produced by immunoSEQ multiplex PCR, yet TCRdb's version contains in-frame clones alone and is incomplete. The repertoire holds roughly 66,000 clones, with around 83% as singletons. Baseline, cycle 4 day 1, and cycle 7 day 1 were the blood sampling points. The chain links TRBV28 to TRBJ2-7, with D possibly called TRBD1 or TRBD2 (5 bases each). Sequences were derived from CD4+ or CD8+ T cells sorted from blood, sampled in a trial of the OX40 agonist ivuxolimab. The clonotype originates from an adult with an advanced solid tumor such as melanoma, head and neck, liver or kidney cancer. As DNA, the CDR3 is TGTGCCAGCAGCCTGACCGGGGCAGTCCCCTACGAGCAGTACTTC. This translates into CASSLTGAVPYEQYF.